This is a list of T cell receptor beta chains from one sample in a study of T cell changes during pregnancy in multiple sclerosis. Only in-frame clones appear in the TCRdb table, and some are missing; sequencing was by immunoSEQ multiplex PCR. The repertoire has tens of thousands of clones, approximately 91% of them found once; the top ten carry roughly 1.5%. This specimen consisted of peripheral blood, obtained in the third trimester of pregnancy. These receptors all stem from a female donor with multiple sclerosis, enrolled in a pregnancy study. CDR3s include the opening cysteine and the closing phenylalanine or tryptophan. A D gene is named only where the DNA matches it firmly.

v_call: TRBV5-1
j_call: TRBJ1-1
d_call: TRBD1
cdr3_aa: CASSFTDRAEAFF

v_call: TRBV11-1
j_call: TRBJ1-1
d_call: TRBD1
cdr3_aa: CASSLAQTGRTEAFF

v_call: TRBV27
j_call: TRBJ1-4
d_call: -
cdr3_aa: CASSLSSSVATNEKLFF

v_call: TRBV7-9
j_call: TRBJ2-3
d_call: TRBD2
cdr3_aa: CAVSGGLRHTDTQYF

v_call: TRBV5-1
j_call: TRBJ1-3
d_call: TRBD1
cdr3_aa: CASSLQGTGNTIYF

v_call: TRBV2
j_call: TRBJ2-3
d_call: -
cdr3_aa: CASVPGGTDTQYF

v_call: TRBV30
j_call: TRBJ1-1
d_call: -
cdr3_aa: CAWRAVEAFF

v_call: TRBV19
j_call: TRBJ1-1
d_call: TRBD1
cdr3_aa: CASSTRGRGTEAFF

v_call: TRBV28
j_call: TRBJ2-5
d_call: -
cdr3_aa: CASSFGAGGQETQYF

v_call: TRBV9
j_call: TRBJ1-6
d_call: -
cdr3_aa: CASSASGVGSPLHF

v_call: TRBV28
j_call: TRBJ2-7
d_call: -
cdr3_aa: CASRSGREQYF

v_call: TRBV5-6
j_call: TRBJ2-2
d_call: TRBD1
cdr3_aa: CASSPRAPDREGGELFF

v_call: TRBV18
j_call: TRBJ2-7
d_call: TRBD1
cdr3_aa: CASSQDREYEQYF

v_call: TRBV9
j_call: TRBJ1-2
d_call: TRBD1
cdr3_aa: CASSSGQVRNYGYTF

v_call: TRBV4-2
j_call: TRBJ1-2
d_call: -
cdr3_aa: CASSQLGVLDYGYTF

v_call: TRBV5-5
j_call: TRBJ2-3
d_call: TRBD2
cdr3_aa: CASSPLGRGGEPDTQYF

v_call: TRBV7-9
j_call: TRBJ1-2
d_call: -
cdr3_aa: CASSFQAPRNGYTF

v_call: TRBV28
j_call: TRBJ2-2
d_call: TRBD1
cdr3_aa: CASSLGTVTGELFF

v_call: TRBV28
j_call: TRBJ2-2
d_call: TRBD1
cdr3_aa: CASSLPRQGSGELFF

v_call: TRBV9
j_call: TRBJ1-1
d_call: -
cdr3_aa: CASSASGWTEAFF

v_call: TRBV2
j_call: TRBJ1-1
d_call: -
cdr3_aa: CASIRTKGTPDTEAFF

v_call: TRBV7-2
j_call: TRBJ2-4
d_call: -
cdr3_aa: CASSPLQGNIQYF

v_call: TRBV2
j_call: TRBJ1-2
d_call: TRBD1
cdr3_aa: CASSPRDRVRYGYTF

v_call: TRBV27
j_call: TRBJ2-7
d_call: TRBD1
cdr3_aa: CASSLHSTGGLYEQYF

v_call: TRBV2
j_call: TRBJ1-2
d_call: TRBD1
cdr3_aa: CASTGQGTPHRGYTF

v_call: TRBV19
j_call: TRBJ2-2
d_call: TRBD1
cdr3_aa: CASISGQGTFGELFF

v_call: TRBV5-1
j_call: TRBJ2-3
d_call: -
cdr3_aa: CASSYSSVFTDTQYF

v_call: TRBV5-1
j_call: TRBJ2-1
d_call: TRBD2
cdr3_aa: CASSLGLAGSYNEQFF

v_call: TRBV4-1
j_call: TRBJ2-7
d_call: TRBD2
cdr3_aa: CASSQALAGDAYEQYF

v_call: TRBV2
j_call: TRBJ2-2
d_call: -
cdr3_aa: CASSGSSGRTGELFF

v_call: TRBV4-3
j_call: TRBJ2-1
d_call: -
cdr3_aa: CASSHYGDYNEQFF

v_call: TRBV5-1
j_call: TRBJ2-7
d_call: TRBD2
cdr3_aa: CASSLGPGRGSSYEQYF

v_call: TRBV18
j_call: TRBJ1-1
d_call: TRBD1
cdr3_aa: CASSPTGGGVAEAFF